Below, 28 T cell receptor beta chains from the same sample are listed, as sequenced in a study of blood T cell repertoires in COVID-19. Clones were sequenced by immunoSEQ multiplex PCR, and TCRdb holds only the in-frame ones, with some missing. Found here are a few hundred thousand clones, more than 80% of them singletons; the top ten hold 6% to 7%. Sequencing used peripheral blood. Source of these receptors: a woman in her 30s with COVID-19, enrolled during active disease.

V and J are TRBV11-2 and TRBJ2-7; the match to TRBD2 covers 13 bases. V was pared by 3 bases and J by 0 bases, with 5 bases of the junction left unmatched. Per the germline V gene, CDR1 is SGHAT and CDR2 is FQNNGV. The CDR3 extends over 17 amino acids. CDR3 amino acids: CASSLGTSGASSYEQYF. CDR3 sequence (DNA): TGTGCCAGCAGCTTGGGGACTAGCGGGGCGAGCTCCTACGAGCAGTACTTC.

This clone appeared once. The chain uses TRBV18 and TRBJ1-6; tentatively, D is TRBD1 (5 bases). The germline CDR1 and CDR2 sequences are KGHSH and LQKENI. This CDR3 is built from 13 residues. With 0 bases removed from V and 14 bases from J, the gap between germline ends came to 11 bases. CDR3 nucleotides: TGTGCCAGCTCACCACCGTCAGGGCCATCCCTCCACTTT. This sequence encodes CASSPPSGPSLHF.

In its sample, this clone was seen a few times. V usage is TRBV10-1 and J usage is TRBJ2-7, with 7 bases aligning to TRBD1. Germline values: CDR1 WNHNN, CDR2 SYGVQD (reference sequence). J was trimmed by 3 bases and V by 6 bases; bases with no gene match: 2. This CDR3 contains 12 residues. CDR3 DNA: TGCGCCAGCAGCGGGACAGACTACGAGCAGTACTTC. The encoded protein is CASSGTDYEQYF.

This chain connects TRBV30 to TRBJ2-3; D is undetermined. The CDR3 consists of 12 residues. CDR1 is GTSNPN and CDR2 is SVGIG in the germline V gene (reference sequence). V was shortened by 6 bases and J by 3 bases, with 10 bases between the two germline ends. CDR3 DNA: TGTGCCTGCTCCGGTTCAACAGATACGCAGTATTTT. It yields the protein CACSGSTDTQYF.

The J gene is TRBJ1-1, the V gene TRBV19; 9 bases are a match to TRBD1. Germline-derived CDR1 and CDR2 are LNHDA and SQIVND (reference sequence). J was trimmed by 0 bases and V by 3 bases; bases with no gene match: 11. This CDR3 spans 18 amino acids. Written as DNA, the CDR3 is TGTGCCAGTAGTATTTTGGTATTAGGGACAGGGATGAACACTGAAGCTTTCTTT. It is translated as CASSILVLGTGMNTEAFF. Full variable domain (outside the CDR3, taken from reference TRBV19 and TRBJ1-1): DGGITQSPKYLFRKEGQNVTLSCEQNLNHDAMYWYRQDPGQGLRLIYYSQIVNDFQKGDIAEGYSVSREKKESFPLTVTSAQKNPTAFYLCASSILVLGTGMNTEAFFGQGTRLTVV.

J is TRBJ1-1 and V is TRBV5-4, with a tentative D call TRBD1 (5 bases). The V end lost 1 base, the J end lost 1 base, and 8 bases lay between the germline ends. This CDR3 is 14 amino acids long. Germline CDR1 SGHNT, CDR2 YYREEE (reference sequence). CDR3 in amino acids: CASSLYQGNTEAFF. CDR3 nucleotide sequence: TGTGCCAGCAGCTTGTATCAGGGGAACACTGAAGCTTTCTTT. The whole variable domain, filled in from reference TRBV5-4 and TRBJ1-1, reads ETGVTQSPTHLIKTRGQQVTLRCSSQSGHNTVSWYQQALGQGPQFIFQYYREEENGRGNFPPRFSGLQFPNYSSELNVNALELDDSALYLCASSLYQGNTEAFFGQGTRLTVV.

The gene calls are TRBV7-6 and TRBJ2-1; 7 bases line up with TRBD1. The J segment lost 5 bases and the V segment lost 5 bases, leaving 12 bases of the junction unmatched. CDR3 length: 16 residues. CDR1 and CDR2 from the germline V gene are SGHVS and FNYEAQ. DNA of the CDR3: TGTGCCAGCAGCCGAGAACTACAAACAGGGGACAATGAGCAGTTCTTC. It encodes CASSRELQTGDNEQFF.

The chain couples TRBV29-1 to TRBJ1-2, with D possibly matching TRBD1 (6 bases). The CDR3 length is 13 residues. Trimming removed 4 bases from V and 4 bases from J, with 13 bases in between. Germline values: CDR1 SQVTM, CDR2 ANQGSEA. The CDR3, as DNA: TGCAGCGTTGCGGACAGTTCGGGCTATGGCTACACCTTC. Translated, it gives CSVADSSGYGYTF.

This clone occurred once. CDR3 nucleotide sequence: TGTGCCTGGAGAGAAGGGGCTGCTAATGAAAAACTGTTTTTT. Translation gives CAWREGAANEKLFF. The V call is TRBV30, the J call TRBJ1-4, with D maybe TRBD1 (5 bases). The CDR3 has 14 amino acids. CDR1 and CDR2 (germline): GTSNPN, SVGIG (reference sequence). Trimming left V 3 bases short and J 3 bases short, with 11 bases between.

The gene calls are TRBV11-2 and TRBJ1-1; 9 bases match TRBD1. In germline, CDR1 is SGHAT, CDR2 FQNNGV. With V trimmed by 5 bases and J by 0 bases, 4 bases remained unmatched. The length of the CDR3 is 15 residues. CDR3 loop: CASSQRTGVNTEAFF. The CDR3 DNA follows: TGTGCCAGCAGCCAGAGGACAGGGGTGAACACTGAAGCTTTCTTT.

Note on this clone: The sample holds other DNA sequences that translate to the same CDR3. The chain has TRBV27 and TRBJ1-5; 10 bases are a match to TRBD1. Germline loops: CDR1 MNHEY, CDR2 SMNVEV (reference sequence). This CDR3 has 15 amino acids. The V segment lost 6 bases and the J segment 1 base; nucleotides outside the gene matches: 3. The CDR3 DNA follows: TGTGCCAGCAGGCCGGGACAGGGGAGCAATCAGCCCCAGCATTTT. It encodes CASRPGQGSNQPQHF.

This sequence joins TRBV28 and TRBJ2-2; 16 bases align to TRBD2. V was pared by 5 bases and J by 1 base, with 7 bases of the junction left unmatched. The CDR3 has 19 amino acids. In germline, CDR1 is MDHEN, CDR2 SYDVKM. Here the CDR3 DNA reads TGTGCCAGCAGTCATACCGGGACTAGCGGGAGGGGGAACACCGGGGAGCTGTTTTTT. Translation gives CASSHTGTSGRGNTGELFF.

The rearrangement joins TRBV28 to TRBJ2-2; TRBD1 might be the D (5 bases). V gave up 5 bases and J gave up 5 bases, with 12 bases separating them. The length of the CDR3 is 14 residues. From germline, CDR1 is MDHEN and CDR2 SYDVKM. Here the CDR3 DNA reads TGTGCCAGCAGTCGGACACATATTACCGGGGAGCTGTTTTTT. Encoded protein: CASSRTHITGELFF.

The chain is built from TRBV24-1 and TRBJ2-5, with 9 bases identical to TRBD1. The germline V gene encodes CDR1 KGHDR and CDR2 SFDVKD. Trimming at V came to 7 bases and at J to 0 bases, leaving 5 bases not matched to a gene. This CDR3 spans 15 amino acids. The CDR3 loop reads CATSAGQGYQETQYF. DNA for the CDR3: TGTGCCACCAGCGCGGGACAGGGATACCAAGAGACCCAGTACTTC.

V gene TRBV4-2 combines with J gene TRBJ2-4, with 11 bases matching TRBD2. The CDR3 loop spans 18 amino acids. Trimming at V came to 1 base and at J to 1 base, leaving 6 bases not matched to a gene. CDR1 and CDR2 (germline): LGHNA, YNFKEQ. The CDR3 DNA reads TGTGCCAGCAGCCAAGTAGCGGGAGGGCCTGGGGCCAAAAACATTCAGTACTTC. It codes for CASSQVAGGPGAKNIQYF.

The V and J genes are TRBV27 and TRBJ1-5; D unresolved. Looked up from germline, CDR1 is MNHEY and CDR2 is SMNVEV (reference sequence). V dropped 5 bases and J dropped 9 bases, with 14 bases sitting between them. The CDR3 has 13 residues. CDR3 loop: CASSPGGARPQHF. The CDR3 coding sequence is TGTGCCAGCAGTCCCGGCGGTGCTAGGCCCCAGCATTTT.

CDR3 sequence reads: CASSRDRNQPQHF. The DNA of the CDR3 is TGTGCCAGCAGCCGGGACAGGAATCAGCCCCAGCATTTT. The V call is TRBV6-5, the J call TRBJ1-5; 8 bases fit TRBD1. The germline V gene has CDR1 MNHEY and CDR2 SVGAGI. Trimming cost V 6 bases and J 4 bases; bases outside gene matches: 2. The CDR3 totals 13 residues.

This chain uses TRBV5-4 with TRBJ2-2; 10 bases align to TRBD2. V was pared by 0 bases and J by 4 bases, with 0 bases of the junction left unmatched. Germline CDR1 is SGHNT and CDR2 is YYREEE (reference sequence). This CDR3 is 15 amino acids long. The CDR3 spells CASSLVAGGTGELFF. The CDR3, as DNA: TGTGCCAGCAGCTTGGTAGCGGGAGGCACCGGGGAGCTGTTTTTT.

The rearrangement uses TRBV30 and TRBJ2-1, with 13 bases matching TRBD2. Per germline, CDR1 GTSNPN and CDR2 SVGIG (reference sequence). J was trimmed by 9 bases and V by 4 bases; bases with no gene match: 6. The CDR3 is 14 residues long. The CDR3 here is CAWTPGLAGFEQFF. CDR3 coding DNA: TGTGCCTGGACCCCGGGACTAGCGGGATTTGAGCAGTTCTTC.

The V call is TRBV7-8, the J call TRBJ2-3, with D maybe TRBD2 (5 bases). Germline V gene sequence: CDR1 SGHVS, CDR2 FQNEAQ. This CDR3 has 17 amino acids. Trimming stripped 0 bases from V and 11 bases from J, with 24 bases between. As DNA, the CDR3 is TGTGCCAGCAGCTTAGCCGTCGGGGTTCACCTCCCCGGCGGGCAGTATTTT. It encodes CASSLAVGVHLPGGQYF.

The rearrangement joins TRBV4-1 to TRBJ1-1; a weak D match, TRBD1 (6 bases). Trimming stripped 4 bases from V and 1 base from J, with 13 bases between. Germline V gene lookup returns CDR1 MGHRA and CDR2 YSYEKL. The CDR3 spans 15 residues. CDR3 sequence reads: CASSPPDRQNTEAFF. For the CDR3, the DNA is TGCGCCAGCAGCCCCCCGGACAGACAGAACACTGAAGCTTTCTTT.

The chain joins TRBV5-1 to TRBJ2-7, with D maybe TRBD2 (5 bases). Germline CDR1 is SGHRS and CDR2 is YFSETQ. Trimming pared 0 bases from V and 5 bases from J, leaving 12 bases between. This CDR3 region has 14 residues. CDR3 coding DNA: TGCGCCAGCAGCTTGGGGGAGATAGAGAACGAGCAGTACTTC. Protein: CASSLGEIENEQYF. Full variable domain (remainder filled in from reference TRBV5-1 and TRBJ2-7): KAGVTQTPRYLIKTRGQQVTLSCSPISGHRSVSWYQQTPGQGLQFLFEYFSETQRNKGNFPGRFSGRQFSNSRSEMNVSTLELGDSALYLCASSLGEIENEQYFGPGTRLTVT.

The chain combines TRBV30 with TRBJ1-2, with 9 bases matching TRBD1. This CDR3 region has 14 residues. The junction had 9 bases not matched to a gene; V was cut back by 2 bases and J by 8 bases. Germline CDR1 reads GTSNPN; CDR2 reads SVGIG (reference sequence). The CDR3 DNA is TGTGCCTGGAGTCCTTATTGGACAGGGGAAGGCTACACCTTC. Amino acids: CAWSPYWTGEGYTF.

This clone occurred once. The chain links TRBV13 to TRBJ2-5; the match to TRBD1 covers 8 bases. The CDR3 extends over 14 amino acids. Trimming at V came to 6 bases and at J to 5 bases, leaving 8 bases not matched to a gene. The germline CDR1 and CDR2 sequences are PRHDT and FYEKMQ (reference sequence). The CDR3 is CASSLQGVQETQYF. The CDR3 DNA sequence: TGTGCCAGCAGTTTACAGGGGGTCCAGGAGACCCAGTACTTC.

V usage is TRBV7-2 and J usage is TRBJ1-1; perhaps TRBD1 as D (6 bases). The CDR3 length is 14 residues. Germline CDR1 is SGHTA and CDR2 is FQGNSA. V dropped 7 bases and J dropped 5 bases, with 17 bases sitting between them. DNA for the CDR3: TGTGCCAGCAAACAGGGTTCGGGAGGGACTGAAGCTTTCTTT. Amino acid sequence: CASKQGSGGTEAFF.

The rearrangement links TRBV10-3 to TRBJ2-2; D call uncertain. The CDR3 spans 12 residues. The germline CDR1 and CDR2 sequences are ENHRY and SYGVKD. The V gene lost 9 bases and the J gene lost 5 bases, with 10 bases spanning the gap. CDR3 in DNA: TGTGCCATAAGAGGAACGACCGGGGAGCTGTTTTTT. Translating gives CAIRGTTGELFF.

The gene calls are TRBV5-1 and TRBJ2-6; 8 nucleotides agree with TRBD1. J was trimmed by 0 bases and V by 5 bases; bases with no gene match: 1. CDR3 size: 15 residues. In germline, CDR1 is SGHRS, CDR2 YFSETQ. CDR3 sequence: CASRDRDSGANVLTF. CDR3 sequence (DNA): TGCGCCAGCAGGGACAGGGACTCTGGGGCCAACGTCCTGACTTTC.

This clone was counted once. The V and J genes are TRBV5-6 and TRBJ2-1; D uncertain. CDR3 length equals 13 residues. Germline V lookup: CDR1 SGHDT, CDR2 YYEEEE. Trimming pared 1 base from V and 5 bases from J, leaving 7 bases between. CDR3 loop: CASSLPPHNEQFF. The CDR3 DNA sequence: TGTGCCAGCAGCTTGCCTCCCCACAATGAGCAGTTCTTC.